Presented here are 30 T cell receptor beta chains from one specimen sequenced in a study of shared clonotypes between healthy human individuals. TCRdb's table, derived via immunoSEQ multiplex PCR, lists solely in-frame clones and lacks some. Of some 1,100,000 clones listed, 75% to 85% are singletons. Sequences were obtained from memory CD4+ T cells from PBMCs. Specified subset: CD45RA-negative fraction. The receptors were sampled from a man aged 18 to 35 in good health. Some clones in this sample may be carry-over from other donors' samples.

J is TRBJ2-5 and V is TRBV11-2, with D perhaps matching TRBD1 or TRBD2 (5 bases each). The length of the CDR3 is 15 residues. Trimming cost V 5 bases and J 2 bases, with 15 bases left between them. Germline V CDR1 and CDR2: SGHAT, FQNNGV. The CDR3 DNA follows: TGTGCCAGCAGCCCACCGGGACGTCCACAAGAGACCCAGTACTTC. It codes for CASSPPGRPQETQYF. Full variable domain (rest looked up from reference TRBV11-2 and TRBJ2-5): EAGVAQSPRYKIIEKRQSVAFWCNPISGHATLYWYQQILGQGPKLLIQFQNNGVVDDSQLPKDRFSAERLKGVDSTLKIQPAKLEDSAVYLCASSPPGRPQETQYFGPGTRLLVL.

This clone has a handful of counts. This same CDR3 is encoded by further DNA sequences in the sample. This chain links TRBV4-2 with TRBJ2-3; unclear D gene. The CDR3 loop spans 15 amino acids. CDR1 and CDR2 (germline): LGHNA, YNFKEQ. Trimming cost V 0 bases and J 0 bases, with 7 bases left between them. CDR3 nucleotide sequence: TGTGCCAGCAGCCAAGACCCAATCAGCACAGATACGCAGTATTTT. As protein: CASSQDPISTDTQYF.

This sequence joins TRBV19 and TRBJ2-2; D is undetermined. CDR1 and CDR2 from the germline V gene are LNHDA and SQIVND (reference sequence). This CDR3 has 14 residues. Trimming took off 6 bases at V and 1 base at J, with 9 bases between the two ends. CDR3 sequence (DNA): TGTGCCAGTAGACTGGGGATGAACACCGGGGAGCTGTTTTTT. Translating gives CASRLGMNTGELFF.

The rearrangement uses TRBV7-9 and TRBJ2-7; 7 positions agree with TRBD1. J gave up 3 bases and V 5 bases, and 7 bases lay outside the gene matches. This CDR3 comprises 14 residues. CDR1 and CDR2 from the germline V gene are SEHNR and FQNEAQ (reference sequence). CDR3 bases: TGTGCCAGCAGCCAAGGGGGCCAGGGCTACGAGCAGTACTTC. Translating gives CASSQGGQGYEQYF.

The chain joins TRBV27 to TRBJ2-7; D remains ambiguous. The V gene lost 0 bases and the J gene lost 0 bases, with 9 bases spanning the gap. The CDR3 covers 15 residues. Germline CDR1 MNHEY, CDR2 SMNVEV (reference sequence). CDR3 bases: TGTGCCAGCAGTTTATCGCAGGCGACCTCCTACGAGCAGTACTTC. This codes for CASSLSQATSYEQYF.

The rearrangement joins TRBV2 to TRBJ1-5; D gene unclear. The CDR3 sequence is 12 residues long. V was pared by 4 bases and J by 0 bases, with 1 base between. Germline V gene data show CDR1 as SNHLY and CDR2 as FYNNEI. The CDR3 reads CASSASNQPQHF. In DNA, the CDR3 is TGTGCCAGCAGTGCTAGCAATCAGCCCCAGCATTTT.

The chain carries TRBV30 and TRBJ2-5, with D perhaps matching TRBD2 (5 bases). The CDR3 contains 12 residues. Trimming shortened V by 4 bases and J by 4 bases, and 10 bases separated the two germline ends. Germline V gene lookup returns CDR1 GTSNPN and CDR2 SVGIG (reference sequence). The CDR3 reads CAWTQRGETQYF. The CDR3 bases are TGTGCCTGGACCCAACGGGGAGAGACCCAGTACTTC.

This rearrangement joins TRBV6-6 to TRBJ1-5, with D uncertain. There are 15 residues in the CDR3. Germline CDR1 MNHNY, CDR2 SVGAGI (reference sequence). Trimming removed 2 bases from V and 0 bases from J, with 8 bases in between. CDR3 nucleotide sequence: TGTGCCAGCAGTTACGTGGCGGATAGCAATCAGCCCCAGCATTTT. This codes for CASSYVADSNQPQHF.

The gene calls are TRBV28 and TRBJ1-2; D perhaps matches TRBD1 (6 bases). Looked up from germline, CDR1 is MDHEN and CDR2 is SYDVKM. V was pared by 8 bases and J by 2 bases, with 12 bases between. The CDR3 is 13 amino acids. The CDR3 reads CASVPTGNYGYTF. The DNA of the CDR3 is TGTGCCAGCGTCCCCACAGGGAACTATGGCTACACCTTC.

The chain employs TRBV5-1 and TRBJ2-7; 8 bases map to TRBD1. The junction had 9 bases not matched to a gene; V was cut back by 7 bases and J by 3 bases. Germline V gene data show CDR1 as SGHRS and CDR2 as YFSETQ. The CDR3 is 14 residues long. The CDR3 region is CASADRGTHYEQYF. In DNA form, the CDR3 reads TGCGCCAGCGCAGACAGGGGCACCCACTACGAGCAGTACTTC.

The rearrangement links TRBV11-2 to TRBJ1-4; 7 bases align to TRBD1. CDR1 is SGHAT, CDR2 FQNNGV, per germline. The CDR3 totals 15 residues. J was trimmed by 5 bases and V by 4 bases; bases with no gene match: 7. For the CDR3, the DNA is TGTGCCAGCAGCTCTCTGACAGGGCACAATGAAAAACTGTTTTTT. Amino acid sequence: CASSSLTGHNEKLFF. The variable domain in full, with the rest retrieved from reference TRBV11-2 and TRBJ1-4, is EAGVAQSPRYKIIEKRQSVAFWCNPISGHATLYWYQQILGQGPKLLIQFQNNGVVDDSQLPKDRFSAERLKGVDSTLKIQPAKLEDSAVYLCASSSLTGHNEKLFFGSGTQLSVL.

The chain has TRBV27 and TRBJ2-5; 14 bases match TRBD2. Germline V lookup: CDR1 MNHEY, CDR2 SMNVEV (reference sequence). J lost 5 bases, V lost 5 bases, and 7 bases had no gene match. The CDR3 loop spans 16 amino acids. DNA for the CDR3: TGTGCCAGCAGTCCCGGACTAGCGGGAGGCTGGGAGACCCAGTACTTC. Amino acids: CASSPGLAGGWETQYF.

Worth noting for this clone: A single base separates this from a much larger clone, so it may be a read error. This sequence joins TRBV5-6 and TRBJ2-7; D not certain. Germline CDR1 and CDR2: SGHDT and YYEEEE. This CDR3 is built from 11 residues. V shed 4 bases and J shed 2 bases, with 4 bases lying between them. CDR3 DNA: TGTGCCAGCAGCGCCACCTACGAGCAGTACTTC. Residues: CASSATYEQYF.

For the CDR3, the DNA is TGTGCCAGCAGCCCTCGCCCAAAGGACGAAAAACTGTTTTTT. This encodes CASSPRPKDEKLFF. The gene calls are TRBV9 and TRBJ1-4; D gene uncertain. CDR3 size: 14 residues. Between the trimmed V and J ends, which lost 4 bases and 8 bases, there was a span of 15 bases. CDR1 and CDR2 from the germline V gene are SGDLS and YYNGEE.

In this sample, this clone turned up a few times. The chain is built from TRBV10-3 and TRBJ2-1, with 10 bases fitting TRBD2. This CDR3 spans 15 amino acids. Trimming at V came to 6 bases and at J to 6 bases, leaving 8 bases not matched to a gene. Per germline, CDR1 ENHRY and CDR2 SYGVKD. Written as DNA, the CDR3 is TGTGCCATCAGCCCTAGCGGGAGTAACGGCAATGAGCAGTTCTTC. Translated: CAISPSGSNGNEQFF.

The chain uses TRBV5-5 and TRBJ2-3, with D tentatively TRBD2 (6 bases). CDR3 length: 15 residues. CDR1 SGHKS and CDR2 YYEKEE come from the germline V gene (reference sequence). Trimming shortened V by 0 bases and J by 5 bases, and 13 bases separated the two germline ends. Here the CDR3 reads CASSLGGPAGDTQYF. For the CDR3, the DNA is TGTGCCAGCAGCTTGGGAGGTCCAGCGGGAGATACGCAGTATTTT.

The CDR3: CSVGGDGQPQHF. As DNA, the CDR3 is TGCAGCGTTGGAGGGGACGGCCAGCCCCAGCATTTT. This chain joins TRBV29-1 and TRBJ1-5; the D gene is possibly TRBD1 (5 bases). Trimming removed 4 bases from V and 7 bases from J, with 11 bases in between. The germline gives CDR1 SQVTM, CDR2 ANQGSEA. The CDR3 loop spans 12 amino acids.

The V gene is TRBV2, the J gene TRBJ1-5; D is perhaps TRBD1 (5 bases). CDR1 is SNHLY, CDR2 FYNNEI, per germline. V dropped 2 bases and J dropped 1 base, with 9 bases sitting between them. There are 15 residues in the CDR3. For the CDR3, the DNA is TGTGCCAGCAGTGAAAGGGGAACGAGCAATCAGCCCCAGCATTTT. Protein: CASSERGTSNQPQHF.

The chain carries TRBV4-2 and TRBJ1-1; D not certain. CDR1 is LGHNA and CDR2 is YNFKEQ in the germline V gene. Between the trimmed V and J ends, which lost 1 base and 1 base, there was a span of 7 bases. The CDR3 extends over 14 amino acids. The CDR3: CASSQVGQNTEAFF. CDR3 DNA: TGTGCCAGCAGCCAAGTCGGGCAGAACACTGAAGCTTTCTTT.

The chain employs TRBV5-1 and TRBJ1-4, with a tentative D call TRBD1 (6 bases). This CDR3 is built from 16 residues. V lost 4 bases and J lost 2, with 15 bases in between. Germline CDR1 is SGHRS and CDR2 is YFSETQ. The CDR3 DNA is TGCGCCAGCAGCCGCCTCGGGAGGGGGACTAATGAAAAACTGTTTTTT. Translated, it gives CASSRLGRGTNEKLFF.

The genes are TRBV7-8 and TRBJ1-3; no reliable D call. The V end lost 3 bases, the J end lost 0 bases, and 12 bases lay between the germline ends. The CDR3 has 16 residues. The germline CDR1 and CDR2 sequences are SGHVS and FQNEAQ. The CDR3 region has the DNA TGTGCCAGCAGCTTCTCCGGACGGGCCTCTGGAAACACCATATATTTT. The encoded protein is CASSFSGRASGNTIYF.

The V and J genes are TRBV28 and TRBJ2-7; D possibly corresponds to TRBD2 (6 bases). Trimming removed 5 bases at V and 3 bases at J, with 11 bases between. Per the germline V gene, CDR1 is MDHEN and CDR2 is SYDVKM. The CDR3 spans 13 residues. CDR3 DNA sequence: TGTGCCAGCAGTCCGGACGGGGGCTACGAGCAGTACTTC. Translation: CASSPDGGYEQYF.

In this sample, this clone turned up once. For the CDR3, the DNA is TGCGCCAGCAGCCAACTTTTGGTATCTGGGGATGAGCAGTTCTTC. Translating gives CASSQLLVSGDEQFF. The J gene is TRBJ2-1, the V gene TRBV4-3; D unclear. V was shortened by 2 bases and J by 8 bases, with 16 bases between the two germline ends. Germline lookup yields CDR1 LGHNA and CDR2 YSLEER. The CDR3 totals 15 residues.

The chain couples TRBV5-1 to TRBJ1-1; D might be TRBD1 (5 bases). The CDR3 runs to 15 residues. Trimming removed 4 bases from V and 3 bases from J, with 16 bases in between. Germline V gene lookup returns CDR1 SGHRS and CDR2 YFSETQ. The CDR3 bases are TGCGCCAGCAGCGTAGGTGGGACGTATCACACTGAAGCTTTCTTT. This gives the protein CASSVGGTYHTEAFF. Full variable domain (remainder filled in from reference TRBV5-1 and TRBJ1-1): KAGVTQTPRYLIKTRGQQVTLSCSPISGHRSVSWYQQTPGQGLQFLFEYFSETQRNKGNFPGRFSGRQFSNSRSEMNVSTLELGDSALYLCASSVGGTYHTEAFFGQGTRLTVV.

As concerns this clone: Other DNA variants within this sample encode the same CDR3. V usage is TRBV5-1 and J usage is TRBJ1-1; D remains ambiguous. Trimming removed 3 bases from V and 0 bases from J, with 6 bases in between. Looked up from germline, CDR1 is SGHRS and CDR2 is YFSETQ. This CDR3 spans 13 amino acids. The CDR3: CASSSTMNTEAFF. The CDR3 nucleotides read TGCGCCAGCAGCTCGACCATGAACACTGAAGCTTTCTTT.

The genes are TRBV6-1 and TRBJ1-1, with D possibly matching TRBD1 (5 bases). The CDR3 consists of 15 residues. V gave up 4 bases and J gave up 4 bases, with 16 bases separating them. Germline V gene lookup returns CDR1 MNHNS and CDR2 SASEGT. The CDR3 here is CASSATGTSLTEAFF. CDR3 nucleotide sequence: TGTGCCAGCAGTGCGACGGGGACCAGCCTCACTGAAGCTTTCTTT.

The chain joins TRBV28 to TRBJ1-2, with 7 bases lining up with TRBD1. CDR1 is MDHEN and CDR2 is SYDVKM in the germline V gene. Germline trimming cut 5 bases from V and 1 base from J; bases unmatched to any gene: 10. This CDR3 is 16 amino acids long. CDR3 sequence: CASSLLGQEFNYGYTF. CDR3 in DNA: TGTGCCAGCAGTCTACTAGGACAGGAGTTTAACTATGGCTACACCTTC.

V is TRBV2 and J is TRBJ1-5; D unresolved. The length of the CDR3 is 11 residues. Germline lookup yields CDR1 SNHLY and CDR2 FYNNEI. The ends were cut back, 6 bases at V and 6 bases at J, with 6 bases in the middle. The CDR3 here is CASSAGQPQHF. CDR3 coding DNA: TGTGCCAGCAGCGCGGGTCAGCCCCAGCATTTT.

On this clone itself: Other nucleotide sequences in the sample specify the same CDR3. CDR3 bases: TGTGCCAGCAGTTTACGGCCCTCGGTAACAGATACGCAGTATTTT. This translates into CASSLRPSVTDTQYF. This chain connects TRBV28 to TRBJ2-3, with D unresolved. Germline V gene sequence: CDR1 MDHEN, CDR2 SYDVKM. The CDR3 is 15 amino acids. V was shortened by 2 bases and J by 3 bases, with 12 bases between the two germline ends.

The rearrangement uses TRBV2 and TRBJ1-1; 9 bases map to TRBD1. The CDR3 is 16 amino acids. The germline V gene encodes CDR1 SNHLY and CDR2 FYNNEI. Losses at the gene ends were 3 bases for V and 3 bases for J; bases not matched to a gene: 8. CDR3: CASSDEGTGRYTEAFF. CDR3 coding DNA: TGTGCCAGCAGTGATGAGGGGACAGGGAGATACACTGAAGCTTTCTTT.